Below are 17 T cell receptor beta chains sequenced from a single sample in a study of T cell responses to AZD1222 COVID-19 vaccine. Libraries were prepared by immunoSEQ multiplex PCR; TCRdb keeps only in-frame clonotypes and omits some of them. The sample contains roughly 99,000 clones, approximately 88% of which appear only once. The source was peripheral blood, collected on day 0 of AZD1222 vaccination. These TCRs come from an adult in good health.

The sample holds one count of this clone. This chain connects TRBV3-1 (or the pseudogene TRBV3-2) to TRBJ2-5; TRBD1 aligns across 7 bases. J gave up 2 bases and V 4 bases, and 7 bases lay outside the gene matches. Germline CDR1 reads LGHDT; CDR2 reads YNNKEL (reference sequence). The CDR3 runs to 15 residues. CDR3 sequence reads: CASSLSAGGQETQYF. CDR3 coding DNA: TGTGCCAGCAGCCTTTCGGCAGGGGGACAAGAGACCCAGTACTTC.

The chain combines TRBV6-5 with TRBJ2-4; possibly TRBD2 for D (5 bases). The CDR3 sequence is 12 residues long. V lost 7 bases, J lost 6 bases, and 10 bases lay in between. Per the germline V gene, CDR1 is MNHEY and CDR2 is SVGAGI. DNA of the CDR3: TGTGCCAGCAAAGCGGAAGCAAACATTCAGTACTTC. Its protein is CASKAEANIQYF.

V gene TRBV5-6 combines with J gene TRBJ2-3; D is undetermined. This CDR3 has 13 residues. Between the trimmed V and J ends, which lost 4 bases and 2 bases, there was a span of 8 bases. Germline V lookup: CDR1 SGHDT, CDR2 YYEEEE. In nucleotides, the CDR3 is TGTGCCAGCAGCCTAGTTTTCACAGATACGCAGTATTTT. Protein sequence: CASSLVFTDTQYF.

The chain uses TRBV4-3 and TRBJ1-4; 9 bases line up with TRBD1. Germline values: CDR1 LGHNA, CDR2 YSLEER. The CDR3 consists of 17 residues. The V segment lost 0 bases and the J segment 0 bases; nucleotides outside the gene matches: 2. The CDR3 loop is CASSQDGTGSTNEKLFF. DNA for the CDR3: TGCGCCAGCAGCCAAGATGGGACAGGGTCAACTAATGAAAAACTGTTTTTT.

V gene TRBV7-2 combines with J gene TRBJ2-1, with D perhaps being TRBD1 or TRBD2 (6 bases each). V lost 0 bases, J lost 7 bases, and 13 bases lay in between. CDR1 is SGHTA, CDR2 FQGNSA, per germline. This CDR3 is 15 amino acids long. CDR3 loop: CASSLARQGRNEQFF. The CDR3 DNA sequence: TGTGCCAGCAGCTTAGCCCGGCAGGGGAGGAATGAGCAGTTCTTC.

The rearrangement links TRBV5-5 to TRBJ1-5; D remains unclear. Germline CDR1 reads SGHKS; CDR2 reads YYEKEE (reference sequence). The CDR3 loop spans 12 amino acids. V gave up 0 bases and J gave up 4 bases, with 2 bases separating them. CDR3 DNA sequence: TGTGCCAGCAGCTTGGTTAATCAGCCCCAGCATTTT. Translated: CASSLVNQPQHF.

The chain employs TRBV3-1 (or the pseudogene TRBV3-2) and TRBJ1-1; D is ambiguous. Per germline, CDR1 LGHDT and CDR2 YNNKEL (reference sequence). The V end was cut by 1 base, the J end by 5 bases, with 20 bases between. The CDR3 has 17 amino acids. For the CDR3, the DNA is TGTGCCAGCAGCCAAGGTCGTGCCCTGACGGGGAAGACTGAAGCTTTCTTT. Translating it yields CASSQGRALTGKTEAFF.

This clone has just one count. This chain's CDR3 is CASSLVGQRNTIYF. The CDR3 nucleotides are TGTGCCAGCAGCTTGGTAGGACAAAGAAACACCATATATTTT. The V gene is TRBV5-6, the J gene TRBJ1-3, with D maybe TRBD1 (5 bases). Trimming took 0 bases from V and 5 from J, leaving 9 bases between them. The length of the CDR3 is 14 residues. Germline V gene lookup returns CDR1 SGHDT and CDR2 YYEEEE.

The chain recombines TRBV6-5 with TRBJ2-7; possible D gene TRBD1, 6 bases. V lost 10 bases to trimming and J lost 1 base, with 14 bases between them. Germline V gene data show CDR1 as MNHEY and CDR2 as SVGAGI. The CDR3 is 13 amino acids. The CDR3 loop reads CATVPGQSYEQYF. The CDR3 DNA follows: TGTGCCACAGTCCCGGGACAATCCTACGAGCAGTACTTC.

CDR3 protein: CAISGGFSGNTIYF. CDR3 DNA sequence: TGTGCCATCAGTGGAGGGTTCTCTGGAAACACCATATATTTT. The V call is TRBV10-3, the J call TRBJ1-3; D remains ambiguous. Germline V gene data show CDR1 as ENHRY and CDR2 as SYGVKD. The CDR3 extends over 14 amino acids. Trimming cost V 4 bases and J 0 bases, with 7 bases left between them.

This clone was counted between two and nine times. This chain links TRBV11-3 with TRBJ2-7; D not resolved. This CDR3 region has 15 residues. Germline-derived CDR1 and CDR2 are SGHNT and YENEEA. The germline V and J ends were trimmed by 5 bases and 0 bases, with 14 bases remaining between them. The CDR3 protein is CASSEYEYTSYEQYF. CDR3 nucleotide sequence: TGTGCCAGCAGCGAGTATGAGTATACCTCCTACGAGCAGTACTTC.

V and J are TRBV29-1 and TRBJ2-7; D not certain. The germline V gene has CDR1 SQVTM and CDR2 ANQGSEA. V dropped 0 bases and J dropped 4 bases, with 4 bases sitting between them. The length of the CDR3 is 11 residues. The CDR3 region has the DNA TGCAGCGTTGAAGATCGGTACGAGCAGTACTTC. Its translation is CSVEDRYEQYF.

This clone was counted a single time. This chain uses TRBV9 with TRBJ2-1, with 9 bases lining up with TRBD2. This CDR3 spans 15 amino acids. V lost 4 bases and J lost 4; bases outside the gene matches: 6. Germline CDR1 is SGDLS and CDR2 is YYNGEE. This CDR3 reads CASSLGSGGYNEQFF. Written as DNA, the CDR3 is TGTGCCAGCAGCCTCGGGAGCGGGGGGTACAATGAGCAGTTCTTC.

The CDR3 DNA reads TGTGCCAGCAGTTACTTTTCGACGGGGAACACTGAAGCTTTCTTT. It translates to CASSYFSTGNTEAFF. This chain joins TRBV6-2 or TRBV6-3 and TRBJ1-1; D gene ambiguous. CDR3 length: 15 amino acids. The germline gives CDR1 MNHEY, CDR2 SVGEGT. The V gene lost 1 base and the J gene lost 1 base, with 10 bases spanning the gap.

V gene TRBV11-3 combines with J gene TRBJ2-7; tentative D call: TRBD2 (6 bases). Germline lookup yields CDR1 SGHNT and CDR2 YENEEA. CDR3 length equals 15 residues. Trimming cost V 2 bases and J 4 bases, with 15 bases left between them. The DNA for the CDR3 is TGTGCCAGCAGCTTAAGGAGCGGGTTTATGTACGAGCAGTACTTC. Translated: CASSLRSGFMYEQYF.

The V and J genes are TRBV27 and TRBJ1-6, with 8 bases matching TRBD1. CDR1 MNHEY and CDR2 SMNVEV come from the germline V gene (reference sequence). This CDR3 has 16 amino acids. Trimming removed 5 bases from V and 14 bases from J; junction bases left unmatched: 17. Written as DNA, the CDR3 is TGTGCCAGCAGTCTTATGGTGGGGACAGGATTTCGGTCCCTCCACTTT. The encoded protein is CASSLMVGTGFRSLHF.

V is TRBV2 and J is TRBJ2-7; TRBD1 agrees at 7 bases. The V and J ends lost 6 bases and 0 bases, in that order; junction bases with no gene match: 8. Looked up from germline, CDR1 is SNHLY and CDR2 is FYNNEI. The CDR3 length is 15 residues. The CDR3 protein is CASRGQALSSYEQYF. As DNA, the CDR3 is TGTGCCAGCAGAGGACAGGCGCTCAGCTCCTACGAGCAGTACTTC. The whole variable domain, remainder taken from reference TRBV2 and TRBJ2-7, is EPEVTQTPSHQVTQMGQEVILRCVPISNHLYFYWYRQILGQKVEFLVSFYNNEISEKSEIFDDQFSVERPDGSNFTLKIRSTKLEDSAMYFCASRGQALSSYEQYFGPGTRLTVT.